Many counts were recorded for the clone carrying this T cell receptor (beta chain). Antigen specificity is unknown. The cDNA was synthesized by means of template-switch 5'RACE, which was carried out with 10-nucleotide random UMIs. Over 160 million TCR-beta sequences from 15-18 subjects came from every sequencing run. TCRdb ran MiXCR on the 5' RACE reads and lists one entry per CDR3 protein. Of roughly 74,000 distinct CDR3 sequences listed, around 5.5% were seen once; the top ten hold around 7.2%. The CDR3 has 16 residues. The germline V gene encodes CDR1 SGHRS and CDR2 YFSETQ. The J segment lost 1 base and the V segment lost 4 bases, leaving 6 bases of the junction unmatched. This entry belongs to a study of neurological immune-mediated disorders. Study conclusions and caveats: HTLV-1-associated myelopathy showed the most TCR clonal expansion; multiple sclerosis the least, below healthy controls.

From 2 million PBMCs stored at -80 C, the unsorted libraries were generated. The chain has TRBV5-1 and TRBJ2-2, with 8 bases fitting TRBD2. Sequenced material: PBMCs. This receptor was taken from a man aged 18-30 years with multiple sclerosis. CDR3 in DNA: TGCGCCAGCAGCGTAGCGGGACTACTGAACACCGGGGAGCTGTTTTTT. Residues: CASSVAGLLNTGELFF.